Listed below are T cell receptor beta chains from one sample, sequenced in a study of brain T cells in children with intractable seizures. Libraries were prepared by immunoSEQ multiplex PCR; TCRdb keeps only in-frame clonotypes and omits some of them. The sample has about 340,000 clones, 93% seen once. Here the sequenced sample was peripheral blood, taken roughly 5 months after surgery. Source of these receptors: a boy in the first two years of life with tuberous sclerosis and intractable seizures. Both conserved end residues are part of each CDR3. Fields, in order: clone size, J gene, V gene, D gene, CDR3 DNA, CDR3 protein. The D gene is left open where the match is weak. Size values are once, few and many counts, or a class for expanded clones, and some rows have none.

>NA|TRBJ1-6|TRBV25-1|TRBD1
TGTGCCAGCAGTGAATATATGGGACAGGGGGCTTCACCCCTCCACTTT
CASSEYMGQGASPLHF
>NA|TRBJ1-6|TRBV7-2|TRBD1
TGTGCCAGCAGCCCCGACAGGGGAATGGGTTCACCCCTCCACTTT
CASSPDRGMGSPLHF
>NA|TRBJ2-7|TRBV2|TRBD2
TGTGCCAGCAGCGGACTAGACCTCTACGTTGGAGAGCAGTACTTC
CASSGLDLYVGEQYF
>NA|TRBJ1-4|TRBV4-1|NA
TGCGCCAGCGGGGATACGGGGTCTGAAAAACTGTTTTTT
CASGDTGSEKLFF
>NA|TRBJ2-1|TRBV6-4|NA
TGTGCCAGCAGTGACTCGGTGGGGGTCTGGAATGAGCAGTTCTTC
CASSDSVGVWNEQFF
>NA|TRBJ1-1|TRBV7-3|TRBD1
TGTGCCAGCACCAACTTACCCTCAGGGGGGAACGCTGAAGCTTTCTTT
CASTNLPSGGNAEAFF
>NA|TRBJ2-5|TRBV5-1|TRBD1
TGCGCCAGCAGATCCAAAGGACAGGGTTTCGGGATGCCCGACGGGACCCAGTACTTC
CASRSKGQGFGMPDGTQYF
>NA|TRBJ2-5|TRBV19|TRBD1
TGTGCCAGTGGCCCGACAGGGTCAGAGACCCAGTACTTC
CASGPTGSETQYF
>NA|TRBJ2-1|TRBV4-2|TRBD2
TGTGCCAGCAGCCAAGCCGCTAGCGGGAGGAATGAGCAGTTCTTC
CASSQAASGRNEQFF
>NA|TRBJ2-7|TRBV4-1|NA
TGCGCCAGCAGCGACGGGACGGCCAGTCTGGGGTTCCGTTACGAGCAGTACTTC
CASSDGTASLGFRYEQYF
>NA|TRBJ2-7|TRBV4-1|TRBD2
TGCGCCAGCAGTCGTGGACTAGTGGGATCCTACGAGCAGTACTTC
CASSRGLVGSYEQYF
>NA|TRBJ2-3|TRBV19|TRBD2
TGTGCCAGTAGTGAGACTAGCGGGAGGGCCGATACGCAGTATTTT
CASSETSGRADTQYF
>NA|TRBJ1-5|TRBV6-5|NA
TGTGCCAGCAGTTACTCGTTTAGAGGGCATCAGCCCCAGCATTTT
CASSYSFRGHQPQHF
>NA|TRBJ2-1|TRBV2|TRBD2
TGTGCCAGCAGTGAAAGGGGACTAGCGGTGACGTTCTCCTACAATGAGCAGTTCTTC
CASSERGLAVTFSYNEQFF
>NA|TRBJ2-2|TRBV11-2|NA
TGTGCCAGCAGCTTAGGCCTACACACCGGGGAGCTGTTTTTT
CASSLGLHTGELFF
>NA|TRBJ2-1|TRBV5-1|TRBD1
TGCGCCAGCACCGTGACAGGGGACAATGAGCAGTTCTTC
CASTVTGDNEQFF
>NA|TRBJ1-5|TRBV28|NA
TGTGCCAGCACCTTGGGGGGGAGCAATCAGCCCCAGCATTTT
CASTLGGSNQPQHF
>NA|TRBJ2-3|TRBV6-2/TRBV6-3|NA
TGTGCCAGCAGCTATGCCGGTACGCAGTATTTT
CASSYAGTQYF
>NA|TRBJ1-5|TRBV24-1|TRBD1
TGTGCCACCAGGGGGACAGGGGATCAGCCCCAGCATTTT
CATRGTGDQPQHF
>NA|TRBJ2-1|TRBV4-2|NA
TGTGCCAGCAGCCAAGCCGCAAGGGCGAATGAGCAGTTCTTC
CASSQAARANEQFF
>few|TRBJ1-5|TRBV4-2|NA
TGTGCCAGCAGCCAAGAGTCCGGGACCGATGGCTCGTATAGCAATCAGCCCCAGCATTTT
CASSQESGTDGSYSNQPQHF
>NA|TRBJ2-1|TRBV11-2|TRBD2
TGTGCCAGCAGCTTCAAACAAGCGGGGGGCTACAATGAGCAGTTCTTC
CASSFKQAGGYNEQFF
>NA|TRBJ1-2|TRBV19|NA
TGTGCCAGTAGTATAGGAGCTTCTAACTATGGCTACACCTTC
CASSIGASNYGYTF
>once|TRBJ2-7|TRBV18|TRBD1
TGTGCCAGCTCACCATCGGGACAGTCCTACGAGCAGTACTTC
CASSPSGQSYEQYF
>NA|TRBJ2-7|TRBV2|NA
TGTGCCAGCGAGACGGGAGACTACGAGCAGTACTTC
CASETGDYEQYF
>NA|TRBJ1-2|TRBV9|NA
TGTGCCAGCAGCGTAGACCCCGCGGGGGGCTTCCATGGCTACACCTTC
CASSVDPAGGFHGYTF
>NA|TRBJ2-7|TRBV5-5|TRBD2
TGTGCCAGCAGCCCCGGGGGGTCACCACCCTACGAGCAGTACTTC
CASSPGGSPPYEQYF
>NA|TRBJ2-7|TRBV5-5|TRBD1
TGTGCCAGCAGCCCCCCACAGGGGCCCTACGAGCAGTACTTC
CASSPPQGPYEQYF
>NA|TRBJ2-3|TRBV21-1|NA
TGTGCCAGCAGCCCGGGGGTTAACGGGAGAGCTAGCACAGATACGCAGTATTTT
CASSPGVNGRASTDTQYF
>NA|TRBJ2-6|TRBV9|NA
TGTGCCAGCAGCGTGCGAAAAAGAGACGCTGGGGCCAACGTCCTGACTTTC
CASSVRKRDAGANVLTF
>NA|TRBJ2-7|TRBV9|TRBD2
TGTGCCAGCAGCCCGGGACTAGCGGGGGGCTACGAGCAGTACTTC
CASSPGLAGGYEQYF
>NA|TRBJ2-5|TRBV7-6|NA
TGTGCCAGCAGCTTAGCGGGAGAGACCCAGTACTTC
CASSLAGETQYF
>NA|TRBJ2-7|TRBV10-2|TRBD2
TGCGCCAGCAGAGGTAGCGGGGGGGCGGGGGAGCAGTACTTC
CASRGSGGAGEQYF
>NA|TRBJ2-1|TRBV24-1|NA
TGTGCCACCAGTGAACCATCAGGGACGTCAAGGTTCTTC
CATSEPSGTSRFF
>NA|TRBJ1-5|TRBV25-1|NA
TGTGCCAGCAGTGACCCTCTTAGCAATCAGCCCCAGCATTTT
CASSDPLSNQPQHF
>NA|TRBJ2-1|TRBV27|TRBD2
TGTGCCAGCAGTATGCCGGGACTAGCCAGTGAGCAGTTCTTC
CASSMPGLASEQFF
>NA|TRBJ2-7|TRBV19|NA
TGTGCCAGTAGTATAGTTGCTGGGACCCGCGAACAGTACTTC
CASSIVAGTREQYF
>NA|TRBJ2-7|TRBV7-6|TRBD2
TGTGCCAGCAGCTCCACTAGCGAATCATACGAGCAGTACTTC
CASSSTSESYEQYF
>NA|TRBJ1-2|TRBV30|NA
TGTGCCTGGATTGGGGGGTCGGTGAGCTATGGCTACACCTTC
CAWIGGSVSYGYTF
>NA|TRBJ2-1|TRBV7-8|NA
TGTGCCAGCAGCTTAGTCGTTAGCTACAATGAGCAGTTCTTC
CASSLVVSYNEQFF
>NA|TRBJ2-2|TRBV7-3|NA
TGTGCCAGCAGCTTAGTTCGTGGAGGGGTTAACACCGGGGAGCTGTTTTTT
CASSLVRGGVNTGELFF
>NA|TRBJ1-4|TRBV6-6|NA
TGTGCCAGCGGGAACGAAAAACTGTTTTTT
CASGNEKLFF
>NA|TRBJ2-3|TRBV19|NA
TGTGCCAGTAGTATTGTGGGGGGGCCCACAGATACGCAGTATTTT
CASSIVGGPTDTQYF
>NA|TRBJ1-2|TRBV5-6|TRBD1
TGTGCCAGCAGCGTAGAACAGGGGGCAAGGGGCTACACCTTC
CASSVEQGARGYTF
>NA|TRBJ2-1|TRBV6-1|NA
TGTGCCAGCAGTGAACATGCAGGGAAAAATGAGCAGTTCTTC
CASSEHAGKNEQFF
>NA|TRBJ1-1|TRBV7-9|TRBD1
TGTGCCAGCAGCACTACTACATACAGGGGGGAGAACACTGAAGCTTTCTTT
CASSTTTYRGENTEAFF
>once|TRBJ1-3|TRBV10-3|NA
TGTGCCATCAGTCCAGGGGCTTTCTCTGGAAACACCATATATTTT
CAISPGAFSGNTIYF
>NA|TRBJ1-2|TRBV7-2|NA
TGTGCCAGCAGCTTAAGACAGGATGGTTACTATGGCTACACCTTC
CASSLRQDGYYGYTF
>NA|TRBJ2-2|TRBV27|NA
TGTGCCAGCAGTTTAACATGGTCCGGGGAGCTGTTTTTT
CASSLTWSGELFF
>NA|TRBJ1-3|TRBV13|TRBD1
TGTGCCAGCAGCCCGAGGGGGCTCTCTGGAAACACCATATATTTT
CASSPRGLSGNTIYF
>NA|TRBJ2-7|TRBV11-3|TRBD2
TGTGCCAGCAGCTTAGATTCCCCAATGTTAGCGGGAACATACGAGCAGTACTTC
CASSLDSPMLAGTYEQYF
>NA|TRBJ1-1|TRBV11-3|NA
TGTGCCAGCAGCTTCCGGGGACGGATGAACACTGAAGCTTTCTTT
CASSFRGRMNTEAFF
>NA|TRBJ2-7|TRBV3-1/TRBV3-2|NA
TGTGCCAGCAGCCAAGATGTAGGGTATCCATCCTACGAGCAGTACTTC
CASSQDVGYPSYEQYF